The 8 T cell receptor beta chains below were found in one sample sequenced in a study of blood T cell repertoires in COVID-19. Assay: immunoSEQ multiplex PCR; the TCRdb copy retains only in-frame clones and omits some. This table has 160,000 or so clones, approximately 82% appearing once. Source material: peripheral blood. Receptors were obtained from a man in his 70s who had recovered from COVID-19.

The chain employs TRBV6-2 or TRBV6-3 and TRBJ2-3; D remains unclear. Deletions cut 5 bases from V and 5 bases from J, with 8 bases between. Germline V gene lookup returns CDR1 MNHEY and CDR2 SVGEGT. There are 12 residues in the CDR3. The CDR3 DNA reads as TGTGCCAGCAGTCTAACCGGAGATACGCAGTATTTT. It is translated as CASSLTGDTQYF.

The sample holds a few counts of this clone. CDR3 in amino acids: CASGLLTGGSQPQHF. The DNA for the CDR3 is TGTGCTAGTGGTTTGTTGACAGGGGGCAGTCAGCCCCAGCATTTT. The chain employs TRBV12-5 and TRBJ1-5; 10 bases agree with TRBD1. The junction had 4 bases not matched to a gene; V was cut back by 2 bases and J by 6 bases. The CDR3 is made up of 15 amino acids. Germline loops: CDR1 LGHNT, CDR2 FRNRAP.

The chain combines TRBV28 with TRBJ1-3; 7 bases fit TRBD1. The CDR3 is 15 amino acids. The germline V gene encodes CDR1 MDHEN and CDR2 SYDVKM. V lost 4 bases, J lost 4 bases, and 7 bases stayed unmatched. The CDR3 region has the DNA TGTGCCAGCAGTTCCCACAAACAGGGGGGAAACACCATATATTTT. It specifies CASSSHKQGGNTIYF.

This clone occurred a few times. The chain combines TRBV5-1 with TRBJ2-5, with TRBD2 identical over 7 bases. Germline CDR1 is SGHRS and CDR2 is YFSETQ. The J segment lost 10 bases and the V segment lost 7 bases, leaving 13 bases of the junction unmatched. This CDR3 spans 13 amino acids. CDR3 DNA: TGCGCCAGCGCGGCCAGCGGGAAGAGAGACCAGTACTTC. This sequence encodes CASAASGKRDQYF. Complete variable domain (other parts from reference TRBV5-1 and TRBJ2-5): KAGVTQTPRYLIKTRGQQVTLSCSPISGHRSVSWYQQTPGQGLQFLFEYFSETQRNKGNFPGRFSGRQFSNSRSEMNVSTLELGDSALYLCASAASGKRDQYFGPGTRLLVL.

CDR3: CASSGGQGSTGELFF. CDR3 DNA sequence: TGTGCCAGCAGCGGGGGACAGGGTAGCACCGGGGAGCTGTTTTTT. This chain connects TRBV11-3 to TRBJ2-2; 9 nucleotides line up with TRBD1. The CDR3 is made up of 15 amino acids. Germline V gene lookup returns CDR1 SGHNT and CDR2 YENEEA. V was pared by 5 bases and J by 4 bases, with 5 bases of the junction left unmatched.

The chain is built from TRBV7-2 and TRBJ2-5, with D uncertain. The V gene lost 2 bases and the J gene lost 1 base, with 5 bases spanning the gap. The CDR3 has 13 residues. Looked up from germline, CDR1 is SGHTA and CDR2 is FQGNSA. The CDR3 DNA is TGTGCCAGCAGCTTAAACAGCCAAGAGACCCAGTACTTC. Translated, it gives CASSLNSQETQYF.

This chain uses TRBV5-6 with TRBJ2-1; TRBD2 agrees at 12 bases. Germline trimming cut 3 bases from V and 10 bases from J; bases unmatched to any gene: 11. This CDR3 is built from 16 residues. CDR1 and CDR2 (germline): SGHDT, YYEEEE. The chain's CDR3 is CASSSGLAGSRAEQFF. In DNA, the CDR3 is TGTGCCAGCAGCTCCGGACTAGCGGGATCTCGTGCCGAGCAGTTCTTC. Full variable domain (missing parts from reference TRBV5-6 and TRBJ2-1): DAGVTQSPTHLIKTRGQQVTLRCSPKSGHDTVSWYQQALGQGPQFIFQYYEEEERQRGNFPDRFSGHQFPNYSSELNVNALLLGDSALYLCASSSGLAGSRAEQFFGPGTRLTVL.

This rearrangement joins TRBV13 to TRBJ2-3; 11 bases agree with TRBD2. The CDR3 sequence is 15 residues long. V trimming: 5 bases; J trimming: 4 bases; junction bases outside the gene matches: 5. CDR1 is PRHDT, CDR2 FYEKMQ, per germline (reference sequence). In nucleotides, the CDR3 is TGTGCCAGCAGCGCGGGACTAGCGGCTGCAGATACGCAGTATTTT. It encodes CASSAGLAAADTQYF.